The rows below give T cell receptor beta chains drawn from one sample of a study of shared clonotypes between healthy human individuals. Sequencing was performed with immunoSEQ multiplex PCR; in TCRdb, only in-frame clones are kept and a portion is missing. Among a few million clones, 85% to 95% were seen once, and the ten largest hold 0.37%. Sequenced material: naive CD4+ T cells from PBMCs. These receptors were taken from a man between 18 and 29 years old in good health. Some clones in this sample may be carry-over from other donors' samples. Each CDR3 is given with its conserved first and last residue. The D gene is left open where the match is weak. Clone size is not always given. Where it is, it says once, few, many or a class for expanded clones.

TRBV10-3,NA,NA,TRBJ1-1,CAISPVATEAFF,TGTGCCATCAGCCCCGTGGCCACTGAAGCTTTCTTT
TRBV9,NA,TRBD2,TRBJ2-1,CASSVAPSGLAGDYNEQFF,TGTGCCAGCAGCGTAGCTCCCAGTGGGTTGGCGGGGGACTACAATGAGCAGTTCTTC
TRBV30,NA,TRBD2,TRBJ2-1,CAWSETGTSGEQFF,TGTGCCTGGAGTGAGACCGGGACTAGTGGTGAGCAGTTCTTC
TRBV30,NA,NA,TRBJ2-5,CAWRVGLPAETQYF,TGTGCCTGGAGGGTGGGTCTCCCGGCAGAGACCCAGTACTTC
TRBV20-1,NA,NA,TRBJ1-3,CSARVRNTIYF,TGCAGTGCTAGAGTTCGAAACACCATATATTTT
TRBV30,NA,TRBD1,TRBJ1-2,CAWSVQGAGGYTF,TGTGCCTGGAGTGTACAGGGGGCGGGTGGCTACACCTTC
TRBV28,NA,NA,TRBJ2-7,CASNTPAGVYEQYF,TGTGCCAGCAACACTCCCGCAGGGGTCTACGAGCAGTACTTC
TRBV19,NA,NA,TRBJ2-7,CASSIPGGRYEQYF,TGTGCCAGTAGTATACCCGGGGGTCGATACGAGCAGTACTTC
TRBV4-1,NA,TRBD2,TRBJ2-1,CASSQIFLAGLSNEQFF,TGCGCCAGCAGCCAGATTTTCCTAGCGGGTCTGTCTAATGAGCAGTTCTTC
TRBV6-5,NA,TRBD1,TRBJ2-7,CASSLRDRAHEQYF,TGTGCCAGCAGTCTCCGGGACAGGGCCCACGAGCAGTACTTC
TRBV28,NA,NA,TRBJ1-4,CASSQVGEKLFF,TGTGCCAGCAGTCAGGTCGGAGAAAAACTGTTTTTT
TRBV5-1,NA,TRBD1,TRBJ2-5,CASSLQGAETQYF,TGCGCCAGCAGCTTGCAGGGGGCAGAGACCCAGTACTTC
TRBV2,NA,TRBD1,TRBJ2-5,CASTPDRGRETQYF,TGTGCCAGCACCCCGGACAGGGGGCGGGAGACCCAGTACTTC
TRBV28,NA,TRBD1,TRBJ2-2,CASSGTGRDTGELFF,TGTGCCAGCAGTGGGACAGGGAGGGACACCGGGGAGCTGTTTTTT
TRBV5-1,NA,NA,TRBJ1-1,CASTPSRRTANTEAFF,TGCGCCAGCACCCCCTCAAGACGGACCGCGAACACTGAAGCTTTCTTT
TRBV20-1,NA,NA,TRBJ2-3,CSAQATDTQYF,TGCAGTGCCCAGGCCACAGATACGCAGTATTTT
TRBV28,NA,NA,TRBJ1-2,CASSDPGGRLNGYTF,TGTGCCAGCAGTGACCCCGGGGGGCGCCTTAATGGCTACACCTTC
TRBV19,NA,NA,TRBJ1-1,CASSMSPRRGTEAFF,TGTGCCAGTAGTATGTCCCCCAGGAGGGGTACTGAAGCTTTCTTT
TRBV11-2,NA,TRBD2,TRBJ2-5,CASSLVSSLAGGETQYF,TGTGCCAGCAGCTTAGTTTCTAGCCTAGCGGGAGGAGAGACCCAGTACTTC
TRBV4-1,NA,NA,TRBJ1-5,CASSQLGSSNQPQHF,TGCGCCAGCAGCCAGCTGGGCAGTAGCAATCAGCCCCAGCATTTT
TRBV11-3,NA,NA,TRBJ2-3,CASSSGLKGADTQYF,TGTGCCAGCAGCTCGGGACTCAAGGGCGCAGATACGCAGTATTTT
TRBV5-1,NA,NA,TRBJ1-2,CASSLSGDGYTF,TGCGCCAGCAGCTTATCAGGGGATGGCTACACCTTC
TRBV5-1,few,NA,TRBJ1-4,CASSLAATNEKLFF,TGCGCCAGCAGCTTGGCGGCAACTAATGAAAAACTGTTTTTT
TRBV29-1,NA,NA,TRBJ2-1,CSVSKGNNEQFF,TGCAGCGTTTCGAAGGGTAACAATGAGCAGTTCTTC
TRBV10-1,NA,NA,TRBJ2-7,CASSETGTTYEQYF,TGCGCCAGCAGTGAAACAGGGACAACCTACGAGCAGTACTTC
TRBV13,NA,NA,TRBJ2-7,CASSLGAGFSYEQYF,TGTGCCAGCAGCTTAGGTGCAGGGTTCTCCTACGAGCAGTACTTC
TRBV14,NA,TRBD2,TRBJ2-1,CASSQSGRPENEQFF,TGTGCCAGCAGCCAAAGCGGGAGGCCTGAGAATGAGCAGTTCTTC
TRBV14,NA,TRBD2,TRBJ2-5,CASSQDSLASGRAAETQYF,TGTGCCAGCAGCCAAGACTCATTGGCTAGCGGGAGGGCCGCGGAGACCCAGTACTTC
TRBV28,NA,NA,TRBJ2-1,CASSFPLLGSSDNEQFF,TGTGCCAGCAGTTTTCCCCTTCTCGGGTCTTCGGACAATGAGCAGTTCTTC
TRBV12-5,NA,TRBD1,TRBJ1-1,CASAAPTGEGAEAFF,TGTGCTAGTGCCGCACCGACAGGGGAGGGGGCTGAAGCTTTCTTT
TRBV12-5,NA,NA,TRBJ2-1,CASGPYVGGYNEQFF,TGTGCTAGTGGCCCCTACGTCGGCGGCTACAATGAGCAGTTCTTC
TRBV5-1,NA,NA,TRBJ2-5,CASSFEGSFGETQYF,TGCGCCAGCAGCTTTGAGGGTTCCTTTGGGGAGACCCAGTACTTC
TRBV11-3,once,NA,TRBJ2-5,CASSLGAGGARETQYF,TGTGCCAGCAGCTTAGGGGCCGGGGGCGCTCGGGAGACCCAGTACTTC
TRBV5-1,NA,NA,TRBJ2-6,CASSQDGGYSGANVLTF,TGCGCCAGCAGCCAGGATGGGGGGTACTCTGGGGCCAACGTCCTGACTTTC
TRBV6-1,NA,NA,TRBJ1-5,CASSETLRSNQPQHF,TGTGCCAGCAGCGAAACTTTACGTAGCAATCAGCCCCAGCATTTT
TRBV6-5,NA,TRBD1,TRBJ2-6,CASSTTGAGANVLTF,TGTGCCAGCAGTACCACAGGGGCTGGGGCCAACGTCCTGACTTTC
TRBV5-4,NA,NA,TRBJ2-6,CASRRAGANVLTF,TGTGCCAGCAGAAGAGCAGGGGCCAACGTCCTGACTTTC
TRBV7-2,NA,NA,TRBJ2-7,CATNLGVGYEQYF,TGTGCCACCAACCTGGGGGTAGGCTACGAGCAGTACTTC
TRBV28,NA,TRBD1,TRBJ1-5,CASSLPDRGGQPQHF,TGTGCCAGCAGTCTACCCGACAGGGGGGGTCAGCCCCAGCATTTT
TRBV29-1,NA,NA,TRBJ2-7,CSVDGGVTGSYEQYF,TGCAGCGTTGATGGGGGGGTCACAGGGTCCTACGAGCAGTACTTC
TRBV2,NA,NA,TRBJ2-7,CASSVGRDYEQYF,TGTGCCAGCAGTGTCGGTAGGGACTACGAGCAGTACTTC
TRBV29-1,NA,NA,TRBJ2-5,CSGQAEIPTQYF,TGCAGCGGACAGGCCGAAATACCCACCCAGTACTTC
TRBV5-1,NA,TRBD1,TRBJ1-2,CASSPGQVVLGYTF,TGCGCCAGCAGCCCGGGACAGGTTGTTCTTGGCTACACCTTC
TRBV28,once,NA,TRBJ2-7,CASSSGAGRGGIYEQYF,TGTGCCAGCAGTTCGGGCGCTGGGAGGGGGGGAATCTACGAGCAGTACTTC
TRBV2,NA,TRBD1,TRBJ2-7,CASSEQGDSYEQYF,TGTGCCAGCAGTGAGCAGGGGGACAGCTACGAGCAGTACTTC
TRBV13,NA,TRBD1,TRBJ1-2,CASSLKRTGGFWNGYTF,TGTGCCAGCAGCTTAAAAAGGACAGGGGGATTCTGGAATGGCTACACCTTC
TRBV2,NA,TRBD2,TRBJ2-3,CASMGLADTQYF,TGTGCCAGCATGGGACTAGCGGATACGCAGTATTTT
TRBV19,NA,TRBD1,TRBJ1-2,CASSIYGTGNTYGYTF,TGTGCCAGTAGTATCTACGGGACAGGCAATACCTATGGCTACACCTTC
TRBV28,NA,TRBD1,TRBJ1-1,CASSLRGPRTNTEAFF,TGTGCCAGCAGTTTAAGGGGGCCTCGGACGAACACTGAAGCTTTCTTT
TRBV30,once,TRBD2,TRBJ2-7,CAWSVWLAGGISYEQYF,TGTGCCTGGAGTGTATGGCTAGCGGGAGGAATAAGCTACGAGCAGTACTTC
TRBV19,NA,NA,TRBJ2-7,CASRDAGSYEQYF,TGTGCCAGTAGGGACGCGGGTTCCTACGAGCAGTACTTC
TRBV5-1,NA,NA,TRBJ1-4,CASSDGGLSTNEKLFF,TGCGCCAGCAGTGACGGGGGCTTATCGACTAATGAAAAACTGTTTTTT
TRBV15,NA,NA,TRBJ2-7,CATSRDPGPNYEQYF,TGTGCCACCAGCAGAGATCCGGGACCGAACTACGAGCAGTACTTC
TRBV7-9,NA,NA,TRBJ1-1,CASSRTVNTEAFF,TGTGCCAGCAGCCGAACAGTGAACACTGAAGCTTTCTTT
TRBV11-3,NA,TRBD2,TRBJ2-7,CASSSTSGSYEQYF,TGTGCCAGCAGCTCGACTAGCGGCTCCTACGAGCAGTACTTC
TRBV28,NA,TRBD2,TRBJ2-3,CASSLLAGGGDTQYF,TGTGCCAGCAGTTTACTCGCGGGGGGAGGAGATACGCAGTATTTT
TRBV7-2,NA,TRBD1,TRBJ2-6,CASSPRDRGQGANVLTF,TGTGCCAGCAGCCCTAGGGACAGGGGGCAAGGGGCCAACGTCCTGACTTTC